This TCR beta chain was documented in a study of breast tumors, draining lymph nodes, adjacent tissues (dated by TCRdb to the mid-2010s). Context from the whole study: Breast cancer patients provided tumor, adjacent nontumor tissue and axillary lymph nodes, and the study compared the TCR beta repertoires across these three sources. In human breast cancer, the study set out to assess how tumor, surrounding tissue and draining lymph node repertoires relate to one another and whether T cells might be exchanged between them. Beyond this particular receptor, the publication reports: The similarity between tumor and nontumor tissue repertoires was significantly greater in luminal-like breast cancer than in basal-like breast cancer. The conclusion that tumor T cells originate in lymph nodes was framed as consistent with a hypothesis rather than directly demonstrated. Tumor T-cell repertoires showed less diversity than lymph node repertoires and more diversity than nontumor tissue repertoires, and tumor T-cell repertoires showed preferential V and J gene usage. The data were considered consistent with the idea that most tumor T cells come from the lymph node and then expand in tumor tissue.

In this sample, this clonotype turned up many times. The antigen it binds to is not known. No much larger clone exists at a distance of one base, and base qualities are not known. Instrument used: Illumina HiSeq 2000. TCR beta chain libraries were generated through multiplex PCR amplification. The amplified TCR beta chain products were analyzed by high-throughput sequencing. TCRdb's own reprocessing of the public reads used fastp at Q25 and MiXCR and kept productive beta chains. Each entry merges the rows of one CDR3 protein and shows their most common DNA and genes. The sample has some 83,000 distinct CDR3 sequences on record, approximately 19% of them singletons. Over 2% of the sample is taken by the ten largest. Lymph node samples came from the axillary draining lymph nodes of breast cancer patients. Deletion took 8 bases off V and 1 base off J, with a span of 18 bases between the germline ends. As encoded in the germline V gene (reference sequence), CDR1 is WNHNN while CDR2 is SYGVQD. The CDR3 starts with the cysteine, ends with the phenylalanine, and has 16 residues. Just the 48-base CDR3 DNA is kept, in frame starting at base 1.

Recombination connected TRBV10-1 to TRBJ1-3; perhaps TRBD1 is the D gene, with 6 bases matching. The sequenced sample was axillary lymph node tissue. This receptor was obtained from a female donor with breast cancer. Some clones in this sample may be carry-over from other donors' samples. The CDR3: CASLLWGAPSGNTIYF. DNA sequence: TGCGCCAGCCTTCTTTGGGGGGCGCCTTCTGGAAACACCATATATTTT.